The clone carrying this T cell receptor (beta chain) was seen only once. This may be a read error: a much more frequent sequence differs by one nucleotide. This sample is part of a study of Graves' ophthalmopathy and Graves' hyperthyroidism. Per the germline V gene, CDR1 is MNHEY and CDR2 is SVGAGI. The CDR3 length is 12 residues. V lost 6 bases, J lost 7 bases, and 13 bases lay in between. Amplification targeted the TCR beta CDR3 regions, with RNA transcripts as the source material. RT-PCR in the first round used HTBI primers; a second-round multiplex PCR followed. TCRdb recomputed calls from the multiplex PCR reads with MiXCR, one row per CDR3 protein. The sample yields 500,000 to 600,000 distinct CDR3 sequences, under 45% seen once.

Sequenced material: peripheral blood or thyroid tissue (not recorded which). The clonotype comes from an adult man with Graves' hyperthyroidism. The chain recombines TRBV6-5 with TRBJ2-7; D is perhaps TRBD2 (5 bases). The CDR3 DNA follows: TGTGCCAGCAGGGGAGCCGCCGTGGAGCAGTACTTC. It yields the protein CASRGAAVEQYF.